This T cell receptor (beta chain) was sequenced during a study of chemoradiotherapy in HPV16-positive cancers. The wider study: Candidate HPV-specific clones and shared TCR motifs came from two HPV16-positive patients.

Repertoires were sampled repeatedly during chemoradiotherapy. Trimming removed 0 bases at V and 1 base at J, with 8 bases between. This CDR3 comprises 15 residues. CDR1 and CDR2 from the germline V gene are MRHNA and SNTAGT. Turning to this clone: The antigen is not known.

Study-level points and caveats: In HPV16-positive patients, HPV-responsive T-cell expansion tracked better recurrence-free survival. Candidate HPV-specific clones and E7-related TCR motifs grew in tumor during treatment.

Profiling relied on immunoSEQ multiplex PCR, and the TCRdb table lists in-frame clones only, not all of them. The sample contains about 7,600 clones, roughly 80% of which appear only once. The sample here was blood, taken from a patient who underwent chemoradiotherapy. This sequence was found in a human donor with HPV-associated anogenital cancer. The chain recombines TRBV6-4 with TRBJ2-3; TRBD2 is a possible D gene (5 bases). Here the CDR3 DNA reads TGTGCCAGCAGTGACTCGAACGGGGGCACAGATACGCAGTATTTT. Amino acids: CASSDSNGGTDTQYF.